These T cell receptor beta chains were read from a single sample in a study of cytomegalovirus exposure and HLA in healthy donors. Assay used: immunoSEQ multiplex PCR; TCRdb lists only in-frame clones, some missing. The table shows 140,000 to 150,000 clones, with 70% to 90% occurring only once. The sequenced sample was PBMCs. These receptors were obtained from a woman in her forties in good health and CMV-seropositive. CDR3s include the opening cysteine and the closing phenylalanine or tryptophan. D genes are given only for firm matches. Size is omitted from some rows. Given values are once, few, many or a class for expanded clones.

cdr3_length,v_call,j_call,clone_size,d_call,cdr3_nt,cdr3_aa
15,TRBV11-1,TRBJ2-2,once,TRBD1,TGTGCCAGCAGTTACGGGACAGGGGAGGCCGGGGAGCTGTTTTTT,CASSYGTGEAGELFF
15,TRBV7-2,TRBJ2-3,-,TRBD2,TGTGCCAGCAGCTTAGTGGCGGGAGGACTAGATACGCAGTATTTT,CASSLVAGGLDTQYF
18,TRBV4-1,TRBJ2-3,few,TRBD2,TGCGCCAGCAGCCAAGAAACCCCAGCGGGGGGCTCCACAGATACGCAGTATTTT,CASSQETPAGGSTDTQYF
15,TRBV30,TRBJ1-2,-,-,TGTGCCTGGAGGGACAAAAACAGGTTCTTCTATGGCTACACCTTC,CAWRDKNRFFYGYTF
15,TRBV29-1,TRBJ2-1,-,TRBD2,TGCAGCGTTGAAGAACCCCGGGGGGTCAACAATGAGCAGTTCTTC,CSVEEPRGVNNEQFF
16,TRBV4-3,TRBJ1-1,once,TRBD1,TGCGCCAGCAGCCCCTCCCCGACAGGGGCCTTCACTGAAGCTTTCTTT,CASSPSPTGAFTEAFF
15,TRBV7-9,TRBJ2-5,-,-,TGTGCCAGCAGCTTGGCCGGGAGTTACCAAGAGACCCAGTACTTC,CASSLAGSYQETQYF
15,TRBV6-4,TRBJ2-1,few,TRBD2,TGTGCCAGCAGAGCAACTAGCGGGACTTACAATGAGCAGTTCTTC,CASRATSGTYNEQFF
16,TRBV7-3,TRBJ2-1,-,-,TGTGCCAGCAGCACCCACAAGGCTAGCTCCTACAATGAGCAGTTCTTC,CASSTHKASSYNEQFF
15,TRBV19,TRBJ2-7,-,TRBD1,TGTGCCAGTAGTGATCCCGGGACAGGGCGTTACGAGCAGTACTTC,CASSDPGTGRYEQYF
17,TRBV27,TRBJ2-1,few,TRBD2,TGTGCCAGCAGTCCCTTCCCTGGACTAGCGGGAGGGAATGAGCAGTTCTTC,CASSPFPGLAGGNEQFF
12,TRBV7-2,TRBJ2-7,-,TRBD1,TGTGCCAGCAGTGGACAGGGGGGAGAGCAGTACTTC,CASSGQGGEQYF
15,TRBV27,TRBJ2-5,-,-,TGTGCCAGCACGGAGACAGGAAAGGGCCAAGAGACCCAGTACTTC,CASTETGKGQETQYF
13,TRBV27,TRBJ2-7,-,TRBD2,TGTGCCAGCAGTTGGCGGGAGGGCGACGAGCAGTACTTC,CASSWREGDEQYF
16,TRBV7-2,TRBJ2-2,-,TRBD2,TGTGCCAGCAGCTTATTTAGCGGGGTCAACACCGGGGAGCTGTTTTTT,CASSLFSGVNTGELFF
16,TRBV5-4,TRBJ1-1,-,TRBD1,TGTGCCAGCAGATTGGGGACAGGGAGGGGGAACACTGAAGCTTTCTTT,CASRLGTGRGNTEAFF
15,TRBV2,TRBJ2-7,-,-,TGTGCCAGCACCCCTCAAGGGGTCAGCTCCTACGAGCAGTACTTC,CASTPQGVSSYEQYF
13,TRBV28,TRBJ1-2,-,-,TGTGCCAGCAGTTTGGGGGCAGGGGAAGGCTACACCTTC,CASSLGAGEGYTF
18,TRBV5-6,TRBJ2-5,-,TRBD2,TGTGCCAGCAGCCTGTTCCTGGCGGGGGGCCTAATCCAAGAGACCCAGTACTTC,CASSLFLAGGLIQETQYF
18,TRBV4-3,TRBJ2-1,-,TRBD2,TGCGCCAGCAGCCAAGATCGGCTCGGGACTAGCGGGGGGAATGAGCAGTTCTTC,CASSQDRLGTSGGNEQFF
14,TRBV6-5,TRBJ1-6,-,-,TGTGCCGGAAATGGGACAAGTCAAAATTCACCCCTCCACTTT,CAGNGTSQNSPLHF
14,TRBV6-5,TRBJ2-7,-,TRBD1,TGTGCCAGCAGGTCGGGACAGGGAGGTTCCGAGCAGTACTTC,CASRSGQGGSEQYF
15,TRBV2,TRBJ2-2,-,-,TGTGCCACCGGGGTGGGCAGAGCCCAACCCGGGGAGCTGTTTTTT,CATGVGRAQPGELFF
15,TRBV5-4,TRBJ2-7,-,-,TGTGCCAGCAGCTTGGGTGTAGGAGCTCCCTACGAGCAGTACTTC,CASSLGVGAPYEQYF
15,TRBV28,TRBJ2-1,-,TRBD1,TGTGCCAGCAGTTCGACAGGGGTATCCTACAATGAGCAGTTCTTC,CASSSTGVSYNEQFF
14,TRBV19,TRBJ2-7,-,-,TGTGCCAGTAGTCCAGGAGGGTCCTTCTACGAGCAGTACTTC,CASSPGGSFYEQYF
13,TRBV7-9,TRBJ2-3,-,-,TGTGCCAGCAGCCGGGACTTCACAGATACGCAGTATTTT,CASSRDFTDTQYF
14,TRBV7-6,TRBJ1-4,-,TRBD1,TGTGCCAGCAGCCTCGGGACAGGCCACGAAAAACTGTTTTTT,CASSLGTGHEKLFF
16,TRBV27,TRBJ2-3,-,TRBD2,TGTGCCAGCAGTTCCTGGGCGGGGGGGCTTAAAAATACGCAGTATTTT,CASSSWAGGLKNTQYF
12,TRBV6-5,TRBJ1-1,-,-,TGTGCCAGCAGTTACCCGGGACAAGGAGCTTTCTTT,CASSYPGQGAFF
16,TRBV15,TRBJ1-2,-,TRBD1,TGTGCCACCAGCAGCGGAACTCCGACAGGGGCCTATGGCTACACCTTC,CATSSGTPTGAYGYTF
14,TRBV2,TRBJ2-3,once,-,TGTGCCAGCAAAGGCGGGATAAGCACAGATACGCAGTATTTT,CASKGGISTDTQYF
19,TRBV21-1,TRBJ2-1,-,-,TGTGCCAGCAGCGAAAGGTCCCTAGCGGGAGGGAGGGCCTACAATGAGCAGTTCTTC,CASSERSLAGGRAYNEQFF
15,TRBV2,TRBJ1-2,once,TRBD1,TGTGCCAGCAGTCAACGACAGGGGGCTAACTATGGCTACACCTTC,CASSQRQGANYGYTF
14,TRBV11-2,TRBJ1-1,-,TRBD1,TGTGCCAGCAGCCCGGACAGGTGGAGCACTGAAGCTTTCTTT,CASSPDRWSTEAFF
12,TRBV11-2,TRBJ1-2,-,-,TGTGCCAGCAGCTCGGAGGGGCATGGCTACACCTTC,CASSSEGHGYTF
14,TRBV15,TRBJ1-1,-,-,TGTGCCACCAGCAGCGGGTGGGGGCACACTGAAGCTTTCTTT,CATSSGWGHTEAFF
15,TRBV10-3,TRBJ1-2,-,-,TGTGCCATCAGAACCGGGGTGCCAGGCGTCTATGGCTACACCTTC,CAIRTGVPGVYGYTF
15,TRBV27,TRBJ2-3,-,TRBD1,TGTGCCAGCAGTGTAGGGACAGGCCGCACAGATACGCAGTATTTT,CASSVGTGRTDTQYF
16,TRBV7-9,TRBJ2-5,-,TRBD2,TGTTCCAGCAGCGAAAAAGGGACTAGCGTACAAGAGACCCAGTACTTC,CSSSEKGTSVQETQYF
13,TRBV2,TRBJ2-2,-,-,TGTGCCAGCAGTGGGGAGTTAACCGGGGAGCTGTTTTTT,CASSGELTGELFF
13,TRBV27,TRBJ1-1,-,-,TGTGCCAGCAGCCTAGTCCGGGGGACTGAAGCTTTCTTT,CASSLVRGTEAFF
14,TRBV10-1,TRBJ2-2,-,-,TGCGCCAGCAGTGAGGTCGCAGGAGGCGGGGAGCTGTTTTTT,CASSEVAGGGELFF
14,TRBV11-2,TRBJ2-7,-,TRBD2,TGTGCCAGCAGCTTAGGCGGGAGGGAGTACGAGCAGTACTTC,CASSLGGREYEQYF
17,TRBV11-2,TRBJ1-4,few,-,TGTGCCAGCAGCTTAGTTGGCGGGGTCGGGATTAATGAAAAACTGTTTTTT,CASSLVGGVGINEKLFF